This T cell receptor (beta chain) was identified in a study of blood T cell repertoires in COVID-19. Background on the study: The origin of the acute and convalescent COVID-19 samples was the United States, Italy and Spain. In each case, the material was cDNA or gDNA derived from T cells, B-cell-depleted T cells, or PBMCs.

The method was immunoSEQ multiplex PCR; TCRdb's version includes in-frame clones alone and lacks a portion of them. The repertoire holds over 400,000 clones, approximately 85% seen once, with approximately 3.4% in the top ten. With V trimmed by 1 base and J by 4 bases, 1 base remained unmatched. From germline, CDR1 is LGHNA and CDR2 YSLEER. This CDR3 region has 14 residues. The chain carries TRBV4-3 and TRBJ2-1; 7 positions agree with TRBD2. This TCR was recovered from a human donor in a cohort sampled during active COVID-19. The sample comprised peripheral blood. The DNA of the CDR3 is TGCGCCAGCAGCCAAGCTAGCGGTTACAATGAGCAGTTCTTC. This translates into CASSQASGYNEQFF.